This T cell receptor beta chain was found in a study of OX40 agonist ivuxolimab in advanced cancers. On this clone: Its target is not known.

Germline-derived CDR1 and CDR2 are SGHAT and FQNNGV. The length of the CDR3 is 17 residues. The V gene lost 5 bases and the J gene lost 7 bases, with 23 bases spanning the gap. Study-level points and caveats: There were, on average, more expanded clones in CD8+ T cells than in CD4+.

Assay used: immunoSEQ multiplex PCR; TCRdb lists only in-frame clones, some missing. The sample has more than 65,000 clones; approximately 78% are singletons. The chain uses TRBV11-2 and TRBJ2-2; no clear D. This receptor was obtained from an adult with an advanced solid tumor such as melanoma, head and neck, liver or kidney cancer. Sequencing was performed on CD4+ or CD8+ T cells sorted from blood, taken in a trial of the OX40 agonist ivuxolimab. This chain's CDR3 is CASSRVGAVLGNGELFF. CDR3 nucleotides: TGTGCCAGCAGCCGGGTAGGCGCGGTTCTTGGTAACGGGGAGCTGTTTTTT.